In its sample, the clone carrying this T cell receptor beta chain was seen a few times. Its cognate antigen is unknown. Clones were read by immunoSEQ multiplex PCR, and TCRdb kept only the in-frame ones, dropping some. The profile shows some 43,000 clones, roughly two thirds of them singletons. These data are taken from a study of cytotoxic CD8 clonotypes in ibrutinib-treated CLL. Background on the study: Samples yielded averages of about 250,000 productive templates and approximately 86,000 productive rearrangements. Study findings and constraints: Contraction or stability on treatment characterized the public clonotypes, which were uncommon.

V lost 4 bases, J lost 5 bases, and 7 bases stayed unmatched. Germline CDR1 and CDR2: SGHRS and YFSETQ. This CDR3 region has 14 residues. The V gene is TRBV5-1, the J gene TRBJ1-1; TRBD1 matches at 8 bases. Sequenced here: PBMCs, sampled after 12 months of ibrutinib treatment. This clonotype was sampled from a human donor with chronic lymphocytic leukemia. The DNA of the CDR3 is TGCGCCAGCAGCCAGAACAGGGGGAGTACTGAAGCTTTCTTT. As protein: CASSQNRGSTEAFF. The variable domain in full, completed from reference TRBV5-1 and TRBJ1-1, reads KAGVTQTPRYLIKTRGQQVTLSCSPISGHRSVSWYQQTPGQGLQFLFEYFSETQRNKGNFPGRFSGRQFSNSRSEMNVSTLELGDSALYLCASSQNRGSTEAFFGQGTRLTVV.